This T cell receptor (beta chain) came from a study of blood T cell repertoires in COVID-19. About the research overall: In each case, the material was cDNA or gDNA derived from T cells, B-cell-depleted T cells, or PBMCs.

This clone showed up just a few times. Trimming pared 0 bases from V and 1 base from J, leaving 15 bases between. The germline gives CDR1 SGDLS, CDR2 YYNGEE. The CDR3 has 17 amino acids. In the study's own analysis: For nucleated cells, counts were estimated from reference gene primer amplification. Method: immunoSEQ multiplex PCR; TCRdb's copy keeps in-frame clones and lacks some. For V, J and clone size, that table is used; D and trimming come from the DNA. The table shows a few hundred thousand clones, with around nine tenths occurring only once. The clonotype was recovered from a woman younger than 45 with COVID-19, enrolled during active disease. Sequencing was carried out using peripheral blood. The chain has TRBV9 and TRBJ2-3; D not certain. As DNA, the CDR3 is TGTGCCAGCAGCGTAGCCGTAAGAACTGTTCGCACAGATACGCAGTATTTT. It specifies CASSVAVRTVRTDTQYF.